This T cell receptor (beta chain) originates from a study of control samples from healthy donors and cancer patients. CDR1 is SGHDT and CDR2 is YYEEEE in the germline V gene. This CDR3 comprises 15 residues. J gave up 1 base and V 1 base, and 4 bases lay outside the gene matches. Assay used: immunoSEQ multiplex PCR; TCRdb lists only in-frame clones, some missing. Of some 130,000 clones in the sample, roughly 92% were seen once. This clonotype was obtained from a man in his late teens or twenties in good health. Input material: blood. The chain is built from TRBV5-6 and TRBJ1-2; 7 bases line up with TRBD1. The CDR3 DNA reads TGTGCCAGCAGCTTGTTAGACAGGGATAACTATGGCTACACCTTC. This sequence encodes CASSLLDRDNYGYTF.